The 14 T cell receptor beta chains below were found in one sample sequenced in a study of blood T cell repertoires in COVID-19. Data came from immunoSEQ multiplex PCR; TCRdb stores just in-frame clones and leaves some out. The table has 310,000 or so clones, around 86% seen once; the top ten hold 1.3%. Sequencing used peripheral blood. All receptors derive from an older man with acute or convalescent COVID-19.

The gene calls are TRBV6-5 and TRBJ1-2, with D possibly matching TRBD1 (5 bases). V lost 6 bases to trimming and J lost 4 bases, with 15 bases between them. CDR1 and CDR2 from the germline V gene are MNHEY and SVGAGI. This CDR3 is built from 14 residues. CDR3 bases: TGTGCCAGCAGAAAAGACAGCACCCCCTATGGCTACACCTTC. Translation: CASRKDSTPYGYTF.

The V gene is TRBV30, the J gene TRBJ2-7, with 8 bases matching TRBD1. Per the germline V gene, CDR1 is GTSNPN and CDR2 is SVGIG (reference sequence). V lost 3 bases to trimming and J lost 2 bases; unmatched junction nucleotides: 6. This CDR3 is built from 14 residues. In nucleotides, the CDR3 is TGTGCCTGGAGCCCCCCGGGACAGGCCTACGAGCAGTACTTC. Translated, it gives CAWSPPGQAYEQYF.

The chain has TRBV19 and TRBJ2-7, with a tentative D call TRBD2 (5 bases). The CDR3 is made up of 13 amino acids. Trimming shortened V by 1 base and J by 7 bases, and 11 bases separated the two germline ends. Germline values: CDR1 LNHDA, CDR2 SQIVND (reference sequence). CDR3 DNA sequence: TGTGCCAGTAGTATAGGACCACCGGGGGAGCAGTACTTC. As protein: CASSIGPPGEQYF. The full variable domain, in which reference TRBV19 and TRBJ2-7 provide the parts outside the CDR3, is DGGITQSPKYLFRKEGQNVTLSCEQNLNHDAMYWYRQDPGQGLRLIYYSQIVNDFQKGDIAEGYSVSREKKESFPLTVTSAQKNPTAFYLCASSIGPPGEQYFGPGTRLTVT.

The chain combines TRBV28 with TRBJ1-2; D unclear. This CDR3 is 12 amino acids long. In germline, CDR1 is MDHEN, CDR2 SYDVKM. Trimming shortened V by 2 bases and J by 7 bases, and 8 bases separated the two germline ends. CDR3 in DNA: TGTGCCAGCAGTTTACTAGGTTTTGGCTACACCTTC. Translated: CASSLLGFGYTF.

The rearrangement joins TRBV3-1 (or the pseudogene TRBV3-2) to TRBJ1-5; D call uncertain. The CDR3 consists of 13 residues. Trimming took 0 bases from V and 4 from J, leaving 4 bases between them. Germline V gene lookup returns CDR1 LGHDT and CDR2 YNNKEL (reference sequence). CDR3 nucleotide sequence: TGTGCCAGCAGCCAAGACAGAAATCAGCCCCAGCATTTT. It translates to CASSQDRNQPQHF.

This chain joins TRBV19 and TRBJ1-5; a possible D gene is TRBD1 (6 bases). The CDR3 is 13 amino acids. Germline V gene lookup returns CDR1 LNHDA and CDR2 SQIVND (reference sequence). Trimming took 7 bases from V and 3 from J, leaving 10 bases between them. This CDR3 reads CASNDRLNQPQHF. CDR3 nucleotide sequence: TGTGCCAGTAATGACAGGCTCAATCAGCCCCAGCATTTT.

This clone has just a few counts. The gene calls are TRBV4-3 and TRBJ1-1; D is uncertain. V was cut by 0 bases and J by 4 bases, with 15 bases left in between. This CDR3 is 16 amino acids long. Germline CDR1 is LGHNA and CDR2 is YSLEER. CDR3 sequence: CASSQDYGLDFTEAFF. DNA of the CDR3: TGCGCCAGCAGCCAAGATTACGGGTTAGACTTCACTGAAGCTTTCTTT.

The chain links TRBV7-2 to TRBJ1-5; tentative D call: TRBD1 (5 bases). CDR1 is SGHTA, CDR2 FQGNSA, per germline. CDR3 length equals 15 residues. The V gene lost 1 base and the J gene lost 2 bases, with 9 bases spanning the gap. CDR3 sequence: CASSLGGTRNQPQHF. The CDR3 nucleotides read TGTGCCAGCAGCTTAGGGGGCACTCGCAATCAGCCCCAGCATTTT. Looking up the rest from reference TRBV7-2 and TRBJ1-5 gives the full variable domain: GAGVSQSPSNKVTEKGKDVELRCDPISGHTALYWYRQSLGQGLEFLIYFQGNSAPDKSGLPSDRFSAERTGGSVSTLTIQRTQQEDSAVYLCASSLGGTRNQPQHFGDGTRLSIL.

J is TRBJ1-5 and V is TRBV11-2; no definite D call. The length of the CDR3 is 13 residues. Germline loops: CDR1 SGHAT, CDR2 FQNNGV. Trimming cost V 4 bases and J 4 bases, with 8 bases left between them. The DNA of the CDR3 is TGTGCCAGCAGCTCCTCCCAGAATCAGCCCCAGCATTTT. Amino acids: CASSSSQNQPQHF.

The chain carries TRBV2 and TRBJ2-1, with 7 positions matching TRBD1. The CDR3 spans 16 residues. V dropped 2 bases and J dropped 4; count of bases not matched to a gene: 8. Germline V gene data show CDR1 as SNHLY and CDR2 as FYNNEI. CDR3 sequence: CASSEHRGSRYNEQFF. In DNA, the CDR3 is TGTGCCAGCAGTGAACACAGGGGATCGAGATACAATGAGCAGTTCTTC.

The J gene is TRBJ2-3, the V gene TRBV6-2 or TRBV6-3, with D perhaps matching TRBD1 (6 bases). The CDR3 spans 17 residues. V lost 2 bases and J lost 1, with 16 bases in between. Per germline, CDR1 MNHEY and CDR2 SVGEGT. The CDR3 DNA is TGTGCCAGCAGTTACGTCAGGGGCCGGCCAGGCACAGATACGCAGTATTTT. It specifies CASSYVRGRPGTDTQYF.

The rearrangement links TRBV19 to TRBJ1-5; D is unclear. The CDR3 contains 13 residues. Between the trimmed V and J ends, which lost 6 bases and 4 bases, there was a span of 10 bases. Germline V lookup: CDR1 LNHDA, CDR2 SQIVND (reference sequence). This CDR3 reads CASSPQVNQPQHF. CDR3 bases: TGTGCCAGTAGCCCCCAGGTAAATCAGCCCCAGCATTTT.

This chain connects TRBV28 to TRBJ1-3; D uncertain. This CDR3 has 12 amino acids. V was pared by 1 base and J by 7 bases, with 5 bases between. The germline CDR1 and CDR2 sequences are MDHEN and SYDVKM. The DNA of the CDR3 is TGTGCCAGCAGTTTATCGAGGAACACCATATATTTT. Its translation is CASSLSRNTIYF.

The chain carries TRBV15 and TRBJ2-7, with 9 bases lining up with TRBD1. Germline-derived CDR1 and CDR2 are LNHNV and YYDKDF (reference sequence). The CDR3 length is 14 residues. V trimming: 1 base; J trimming: 3 bases; junction bases outside the gene matches: 1. CDR3 nucleotide sequence: TGTGCCACCAGCAGAGTGGGACAGGGCTACGAGCAGTACTTC. Its protein product is CATSRVGQGYEQYF.